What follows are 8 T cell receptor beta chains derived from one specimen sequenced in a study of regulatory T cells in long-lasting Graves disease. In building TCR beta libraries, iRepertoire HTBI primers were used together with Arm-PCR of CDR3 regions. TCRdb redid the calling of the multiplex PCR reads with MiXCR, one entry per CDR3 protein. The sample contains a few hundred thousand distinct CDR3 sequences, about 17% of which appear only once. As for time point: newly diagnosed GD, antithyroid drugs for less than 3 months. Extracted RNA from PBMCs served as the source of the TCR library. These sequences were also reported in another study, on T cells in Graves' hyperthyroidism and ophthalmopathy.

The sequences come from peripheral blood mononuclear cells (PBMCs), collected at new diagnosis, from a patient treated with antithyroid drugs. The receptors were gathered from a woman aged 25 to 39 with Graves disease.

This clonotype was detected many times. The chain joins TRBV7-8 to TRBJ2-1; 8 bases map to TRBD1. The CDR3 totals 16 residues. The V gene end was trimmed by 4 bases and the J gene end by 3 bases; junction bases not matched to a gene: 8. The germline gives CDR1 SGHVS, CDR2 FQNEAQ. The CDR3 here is CASSSPQGEVYNEQFF. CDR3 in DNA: TGTGCCAGCAGCTCACCACAGGGGGAAGTCTACAATGAGCAGTTCTTC.

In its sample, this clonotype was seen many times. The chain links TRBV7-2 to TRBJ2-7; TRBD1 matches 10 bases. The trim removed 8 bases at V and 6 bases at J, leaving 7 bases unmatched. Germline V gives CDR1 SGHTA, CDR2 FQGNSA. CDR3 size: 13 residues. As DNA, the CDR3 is TGTGCCAGCCACCGGGACAGGGGTTTCGAGCAGTACTTC. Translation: CASHRDRGFEQYF.

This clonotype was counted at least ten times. CDR3 in amino acids: CASSINPSGPSTDTQYF. The CDR3 region has the DNA TGTGCCAGCAGTATTAACCCTAGCGGGCCTAGCACAGATACGCAGTATTTT. The chain has TRBV12-3 or TRBV12-4 and TRBJ2-3; TRBD2 aligns across 8 bases. This CDR3 comprises 17 residues. Unmatched junction bases numbered 10, after V lost 5 bases and J lost 0 bases.

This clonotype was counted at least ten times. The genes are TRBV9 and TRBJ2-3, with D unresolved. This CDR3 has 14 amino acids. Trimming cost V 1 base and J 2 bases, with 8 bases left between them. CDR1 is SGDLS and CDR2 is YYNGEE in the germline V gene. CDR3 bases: TGTGCCAGCAGCGTACCGGCTCTCACAGATACGCAGTATTTT. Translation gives CASSVPALTDTQYF.

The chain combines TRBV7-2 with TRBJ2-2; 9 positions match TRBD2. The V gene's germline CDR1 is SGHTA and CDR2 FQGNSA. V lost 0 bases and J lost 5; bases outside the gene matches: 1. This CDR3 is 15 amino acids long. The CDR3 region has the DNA TGTGCCAGCAGCTTAGCTGCGGGGGGGACCGGGGAGCTGTTTTTT. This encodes CASSLAAGGTGELFF.

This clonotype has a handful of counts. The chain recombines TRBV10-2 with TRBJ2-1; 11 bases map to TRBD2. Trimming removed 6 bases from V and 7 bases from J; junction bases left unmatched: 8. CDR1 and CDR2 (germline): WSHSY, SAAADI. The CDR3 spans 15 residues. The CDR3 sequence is CASRVAGGPGNEQFF. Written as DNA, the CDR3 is TGCGCCAGCAGGGTAGCGGGGGGGCCAGGGAATGAGCAGTTCTTC.

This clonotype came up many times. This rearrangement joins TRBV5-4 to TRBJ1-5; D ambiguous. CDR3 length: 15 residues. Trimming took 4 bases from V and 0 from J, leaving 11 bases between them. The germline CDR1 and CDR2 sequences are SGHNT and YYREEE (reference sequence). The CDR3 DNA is TGTGCCAGCAGCAAAGGACGGGTTAGCAATCAGCCCCAGCATTTT. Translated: CASSKGRVSNQPQHF.

CDR3 bases: TGCGCCAGCACCCGGGGGGGATCATCCTACAATGAGCAGTTCTTC. Its translation is CASTRGGSSYNEQFF. The chain recombines TRBV10-2 with TRBJ2-1, with 8 bases that match TRBD2. Trimming at V came to 7 bases and at J to 1 base, leaving 6 bases not matched to a gene. The CDR3 loop spans 15 amino acids. Germline CDR1 is WSHSY and CDR2 is SAAADI.